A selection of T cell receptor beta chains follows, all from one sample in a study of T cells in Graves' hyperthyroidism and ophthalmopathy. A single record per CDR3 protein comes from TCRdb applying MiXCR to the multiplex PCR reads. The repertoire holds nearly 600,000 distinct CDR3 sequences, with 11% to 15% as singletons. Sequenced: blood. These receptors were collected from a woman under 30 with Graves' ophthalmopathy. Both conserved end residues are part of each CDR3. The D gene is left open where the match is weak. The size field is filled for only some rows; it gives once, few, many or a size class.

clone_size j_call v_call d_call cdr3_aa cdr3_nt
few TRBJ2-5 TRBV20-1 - CSAPSQETQYF TGCAGTGCTCCGTCGCAAGAGACCCAGTACTTC
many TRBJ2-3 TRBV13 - CASSLKIAENTDTQYF TGTGCCAGCAGCTTAAAAATAGCGGAAAACACAGATACGCAGTATTTT
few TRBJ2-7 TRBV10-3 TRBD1 CAISDRYRGYEQYF TGTGCCATCAGTGACCGGTACAGGGGCTACGAGCAGTACTTC
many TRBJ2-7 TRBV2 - CASSVRILYEQYF TGTGCCAGCAGTGTCAGGATTCTCTACGAGCAGTACTTC
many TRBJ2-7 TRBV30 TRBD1 CACWTGDPYEQYF TGTGCCTGCTGGACAGGTGATCCCTACGAGCAGTACTTC
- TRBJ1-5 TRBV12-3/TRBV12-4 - CASSLNPRGPQHF TGTGCCAGCAGTTTGAACCCTCGGGGGCCCCAGCATTTT
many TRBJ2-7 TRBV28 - CASSFGRTYEQYF TGTGCCAGCAGTTTTGGGAGAACCTACGAGCAGTACTTC
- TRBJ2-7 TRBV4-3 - CASSQGPGTAYEQYF TGCGCCAGCAGCCAAGGCCCCGGGACCGCCTACGAGCAGTACTTC
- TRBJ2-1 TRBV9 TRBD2 CASSQVGLGRNEQFF TGTGCCAGCAGTCAGGTGGGACTAGGCCGCAATGAGCAGTTCTTC
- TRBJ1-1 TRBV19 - CASSMSGEGSEAFF TGTGCCAGTAGTATGTCTGGCGAGGGGTCGGAAGCTTTCTTT
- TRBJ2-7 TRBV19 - CASSIGLRRSSYEQYF TGTGCCAGTAGTATAGGGTTAAGGCGTAGCTCCTACGAGCAGTACTTC
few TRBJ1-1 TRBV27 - CASSLGHGLEAFF TGTGCCAGCAGTTTAGGTCATGGCCTTGAAGCTTTCTTT
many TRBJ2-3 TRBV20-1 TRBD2 CSAPTFSGRGADTQYF TGCAGTGCTCCTACATTTAGCGGGAGAGGGGCAGATACGCAGTATTTT
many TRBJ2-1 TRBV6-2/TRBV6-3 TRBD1 CASSYSTGTGENEQFF TGTGCCAGCAGTTACTCGACGGGCACAGGGGAGAATGAGCAGTTCTTC
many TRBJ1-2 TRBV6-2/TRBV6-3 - CASSYVLVAGFDGYTF TGTGCCAGCAGTTACGTGCTTGTGGCCGGCTTTGATGGCTACACCTTC
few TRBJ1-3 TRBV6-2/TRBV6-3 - CASSWVRSLSGNTIYF TGTGCCAGCAGTTGGGTCCGGTCGCTCTCTGGAAACACCATATATTTT
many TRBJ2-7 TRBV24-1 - CATSLGGNAYEQYF TGTGCCACCAGTTTGGGGGGCAATGCCTACGAGCAGTACTTC
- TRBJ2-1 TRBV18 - CASSPPDSSYNEQFF TGTGCCAGCTCACCACCTGATAGCTCCTACAATGAGCAGTTCTTC
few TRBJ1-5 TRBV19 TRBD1 CASSIRTGGQPQHF TGTGCCAGTAGTATTCGGACAGGGGGTCAGCCCCAGCATTTT
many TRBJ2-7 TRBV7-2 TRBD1 CASTLADRVYEQYF TGTGCCAGCACCCTCGCCGACAGGGTCTACGAGCAGTACTTC
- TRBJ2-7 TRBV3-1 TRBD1 CASSHDSGTGVNYEQYF TGTGCCAGCAGCCATGACTCCGGGACAGGGGTAAACTACGAGCAGTACTTC
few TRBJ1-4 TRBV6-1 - CASSLFGATNEKLFF TGTGCCAGCAGTCTGTTCGGAGCAACTAATGAAAAACTGTTTTTT
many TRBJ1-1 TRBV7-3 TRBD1 CASSSSGTVNTEAFF TGTGCCAGCAGCTCCTCTGGGACAGTGAACACTGAAGCTTTCTTT
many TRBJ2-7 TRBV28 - CASSSGTLDYEQYF TGTGCCAGCAGTTCCGGGACACTAGACTACGAGCAGTACTTC
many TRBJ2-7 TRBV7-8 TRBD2 CASGGGSPPEQYF TGTGCCAGCGGCGGCGGGAGTCCCCCCGAGCAGTACTTC